Listed below are T cell receptor beta chains from one sample, sequenced in a study of T cell responses to AZD1222 COVID-19 vaccine. TCRdb's copy holds only in-frame clones and misses some; the assay was immunoSEQ multiplex PCR. The repertoire consists of 150,000 to 200,000 clones, with 80% to 90% occurring once and the leading ten covering around a tenth. Sequences were derived from peripheral blood, sampled 28 days after the second AZD1222 dose. The receptors were gathered from an adult who received the AZD1222 COVID-19 vaccine. CDR3s include the opening cysteine and the closing phenylalanine or tryptophan. Fields, in order: V gene, D gene, J gene, clone size, CDR3 DNA, CDR3 protein. The D gene is left open where the match is weak. Size tells how often a clone was seen (once, few, many) or the class of an expanded clone, and some rows leave it out.

TRBV3-1/TRBV3-2,.,TRBJ2-2,.,TGTGCCAGCAGCCAAGGGGGGGTCACCGGGGAGCTGTTTTTT,CASSQGGVTGELFF
TRBV2,TRBD1,TRBJ1-5,.,TGTGCCAGCAGGTCGGACAGGGTTAGCAATCAGCCCCAGCATTTT,CASRSDRVSNQPQHF
TRBV6-2/TRBV6-3,TRBD2,TRBJ2-1,.,TGTGCCAGCAGTTTAGTTAGCGGGGGACTCTACAATGAGCAGTTCTTC,CASSLVSGGLYNEQFF
TRBV5-1,TRBD1,TRBJ1-1,.,TGCGCCAGCAGCAACCGGGACAGGGTTGGTGAAGCTTTCTTT,CASSNRDRVGEAFF
TRBV11-3,.,TRBJ2-1,.,TGTGCCAGCAGCTCTGGGGTTAACAATGAGCAGTTCTTC,CASSSGVNNEQFF
TRBV3-1/TRBV3-2,.,TRBJ1-2,.,TGTGCCAGCAAGGGTTGGGACTATGGCTACACCTTC,CASKGWDYGYTF
TRBV3-1/TRBV3-2,TRBD1,TRBJ2-7,.,TGTGCCAGCAGCCAAGGGTCGGGGACAGGGCACCCCCCCGGGCAGTACTTC,CASSQGSGTGHPPGQYF
TRBV5-1,TRBD1,TRBJ1-5,.,TGCGCCAGCAGCTCCGGAACAGGGGGGAATCAGCCCCAGCATTTT,CASSSGTGGNQPQHF
TRBV6-5,.,TRBJ1-1,.,TGTGCCAGCAGTCGAGATTGGGGTAGCACTGAAGCTTTCTTT,CASSRDWGSTEAFF
TRBV5-1,TRBD1,TRBJ1-5,.,TGCGCCAGCAGCTCCGGGACAGGGAGTAGCAATCAGCCCCAGCATTTT,CASSSGTGSSNQPQHF
TRBV14,TRBD1,TRBJ1-1,.,TGTGCCAGCAGCCATGGAGACCGGGACAGCACTGAAGCTTTCTTT,CASSHGDRDSTEAFF
TRBV5-6,TRBD1,TRBJ1-6,once,TGTGCCAGCAGCCTCGCGACCGGGACAGGGGGTACACCCCTCCACTTT,CASSLATGTGGTPLHF
TRBV30,TRBD1,TRBJ2-6,once,TGTGCCTGGATGAAACAGGGGGCTACGGCTGGGGCCAACGTCCTGACTTTC,CAWMKQGATAGANVLTF
TRBV18,.,TRBJ2-1,.,TGTGCCAGCTCACCACTTGGCAGCTACAATGAGCAGTTCTTC,CASSPLGSYNEQFF
TRBV19,TRBD1,TRBJ1-5,.,TGTGCCAGTAGTATACCCGGGACAGGGATCAATCAGCCCCAGCATTTT,CASSIPGTGINQPQHF
TRBV13,.,TRBJ2-1,.,TGTGCCAGCAGCTTATTAGCGGCGTACAATGAGCAGTTCTTC,CASSLLAAYNEQFF
TRBV9,.,TRBJ2-7,.,TGTGCCAGCAGCCCCACCGGGGTGCCGAGCTCCTACGAGCAGTACTTC,CASSPTGVPSSYEQYF
TRBV19,TRBD2,TRBJ2-5,.,TGTGCCAGTAGTACCATCGCGGGGGGTTTGCAAGAGACCCAGTACTTC,CASSTIAGGLQETQYF
TRBV25-1,.,TRBJ1-2,.,TGTGCCACCATGAGCCAGGGCGATTATGGCTACACCTTC,CATMSQGDYGYTF
TRBV30,.,TRBJ2-1,.,TGTGCCTGGAGTGGGGCCCCGCACGGTGTGGGTGAGCAGTTCTTC,CAWSGAPHGVGEQFF
TRBV28,.,TRBJ1-5,.,TGTGCCAGCAGTTTGGGCCAGCCTTATAGCAATCAGCCCCAGCATTTT,CASSLGQPYSNQPQHF
TRBV28,TRBD1,TRBJ1-2,few,TGTGCCAGCAGTGTCTCGGACAGGGACTATGGCTACACCTTC,CASSVSDRDYGYTF
TRBV18,TRBD1,TRBJ1-1,.,TGTGCCAGCTCACAGGGGCTCCTTCCGGGACAGGGGGGCACTGAAGCTTTCTTT,CASSQGLLPGQGGTEAFF
TRBV11-1,TRBD1,TRBJ1-2,.,TGTGCCAGCAGCCCCTGGACAGGGAGGGACGGCTACACCTTC,CASSPWTGRDGYTF
TRBV19,.,TRBJ1-5,.,TGTGCCAGTAGTATAGCACAGGGAGCAAATCAGCCCCAGCATTTT,CASSIAQGANQPQHF
TRBV3-1/TRBV3-2,TRBD2,TRBJ2-1,.,TGTGCCAGCAGCCAAACCCCACTAGCGGGGGGGCCCTTTGAGCAGTTCTTC,CASSQTPLAGGPFEQFF
TRBV5-6,.,TRBJ1-4,.,TGTGCCAGCAGCTTACGGTTTGGAGAAAAACTGTTTTTT,CASSLRFGEKLFF
TRBV9,.,TRBJ2-2,.,TGTGCCAGCAGCCCTCCGGGCCAAGGGATCACCGGGGAGCTGTTTTTT,CASSPPGQGITGELFF
TRBV19,TRBD1,TRBJ1-5,.,TGTGCCAGTAGTATAGTGGGGACAGGGGGCAATCAGCCCCAGCATTTT,CASSIVGTGGNQPQHF
TRBV7-3,TRBD2,TRBJ2-3,once,TGTGCCAGCAGCACCGGACTAGCGGGGAGGGGAGATACGCAGTATTTT,CASSTGLAGRGDTQYF
TRBV19,TRBD1,TRBJ1-5,.,TGTGCCAGTAGTTCATACGGGACAGGGGGCAATCAGCCCCAGCATTTT,CASSSYGTGGNQPQHF
TRBV7-9,TRBD1,TRBJ1-2,.,TGTGCCAGCAGCTTAAATTCTGTGGGACAGGCGTACGGGGGCTACACCTTC,CASSLNSVGQAYGGYTF
TRBV5-1,.,TRBJ1-1,.,TGCGCCAGCAGCTTACAGGGATGGGACACTGAAGCTTTCTTT,CASSLQGWDTEAFF